This paragraph covers one T cell receptor (beta chain) sequence. The antigen is undetermined. These data are taken from a study of vaccination and CD4 T cells after COVID-19. In the study overall: Convalescent donors were composed of six males and four females, of whom two were Hispanic. Stimuli were overlapping spike peptide pools of SARS-CoV-2 and three common cold coronaviruses (HCoV-NL63, HCoV-OC43, HCoV-229E).

The Oncomine TCR Beta short-read assay generated sequence data from the DNA of cultured CD4+ T cells. TCRdb itself ran the PCR reads through MiXCR, one entry per CDR3 protein. The sample records 23,000 or so distinct CDR3 sequences, roughly 29% being singletons. This CDR3 contains 15 residues. Germline V gene lookup returns CDR1 SGHAT and CDR2 FQDESV (reference sequence). With 2 bases removed from V and 1 base from J, the gap between germline ends came to 11 bases. Time point reported: late sampling 161 to 241 days after vaccination in a few convalescent patients. Treatment specified: roughly nine-day PBMC culture with coronavirus spike peptide pools or control peptides (ViraFEST assay). Per well, more than 1.5 million PBMCs were cultured in the presence of roughly 9.1 IU/ml IL-2 and 9 to 10 ug/ml peptide pools.

This sequence was found in a human donor who had recovered from COVID-19. The V gene is TRBV11-1, the J gene TRBJ1-2; D is ambiguous. The specimen was CD4+ T cells from blood, cultured in vitro, collected about 7 months after SARS-CoV-2 vaccination. Here the CDR3 DNA reads TGTGCCAGCAGCTTACGGGAATCCGGTAACTATGGCTACACCTTC. It specifies CASSLRESGNYGYTF.